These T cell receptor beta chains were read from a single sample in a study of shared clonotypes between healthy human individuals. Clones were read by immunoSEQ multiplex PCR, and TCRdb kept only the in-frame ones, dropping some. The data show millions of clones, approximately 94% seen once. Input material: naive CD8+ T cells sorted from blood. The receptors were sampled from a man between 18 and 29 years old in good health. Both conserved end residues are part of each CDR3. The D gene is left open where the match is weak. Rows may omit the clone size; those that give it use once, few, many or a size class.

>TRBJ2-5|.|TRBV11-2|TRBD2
CASSFIAGEETQYF
TGTGCCAGCAGCTTCATAGCGGGGGAAGAGACCCAGTACTTC
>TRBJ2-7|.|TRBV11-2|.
CASSLAPDRSYSYEQYF
TGTGCCAGCAGCTTAGCCCCTGACAGGTCCTACTCCTACGAGCAGTACTTC
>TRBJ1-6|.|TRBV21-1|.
CASSPALTGNVNSPLHF
TGTGCCAGCAGCCCCGCGTTAACGGGGAACGTAAATTCACCCCTCCACTTT
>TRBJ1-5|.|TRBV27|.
CASSSGSNQPQHF
TGTGCCAGCAGTTCTGGGAGCAATCAGCCCCAGCATTTT
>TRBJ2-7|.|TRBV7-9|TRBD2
CASSTSDRTYEQYF
TGTGCCAGCAGCACTAGCGACCGGACCTACGAGCAGTACTTC
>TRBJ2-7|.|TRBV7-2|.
CASSLDREEEQYF
TGTGCCAGCAGCTTAGACAGGGAGGAAGAGCAGTACTTC
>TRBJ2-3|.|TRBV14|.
CASSQGKKGSGLGDTQYF
TGTGCCAGCAGCCAAGGGAAGAAGGGGTCAGGACTCGGAGATACGCAGTATTTT
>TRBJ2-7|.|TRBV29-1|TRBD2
CSVEGLDAEQYF
TGCAGCGTCGAGGGACTAGATGCCGAGCAGTACTTC
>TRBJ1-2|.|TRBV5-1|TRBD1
CASSLEGALSGYTF
TGCGCCAGCAGCTTGGAGGGGGCCTTGTCTGGCTACACCTTC
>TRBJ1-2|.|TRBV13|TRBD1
CASSLPYVEGAEGYTF
TGTGCCAGCAGCTTACCGTATGTGGAGGGGGCGGAGGGCTACACCTTC
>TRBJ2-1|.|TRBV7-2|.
CASSPLYGDEQFF
TGTGCCAGCAGCCCCCTTTACGGGGATGAGCAGTTCTTC
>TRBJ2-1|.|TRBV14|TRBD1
CASSLGTDNEQFF
TGTGCCAGCAGCCTCGGGACAGACAATGAGCAGTTCTTC
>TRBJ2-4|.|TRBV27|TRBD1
CASSVQGANIQYF
TGTGCCAGCAGTGTGCAGGGGGCGAACATTCAGTACTTC
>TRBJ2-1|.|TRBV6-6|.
CASGGLIYNEQFF
TGTGCCAGCGGCGGACTAATTTACAATGAGCAGTTCTTC
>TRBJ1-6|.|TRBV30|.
CAWSEQTGFYNSPPHF
TGTGCCTGGAGCGAGCAAACAGGGTTCTATAATTCACCCCCCCACTTT
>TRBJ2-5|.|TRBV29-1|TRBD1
CSVPDRAPGEQYF
TGCAGCGTACCCGACAGGGCCCCAGGGGAGCAGTACTTC
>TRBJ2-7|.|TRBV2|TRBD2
CASGGLPYEQYF
TGTGCCAGCGGGGGACTACCGTACGAGCAGTACTTC
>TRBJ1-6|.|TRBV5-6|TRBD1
CASSWGTGGSSPLHF
TGTGCCAGCAGCTGGGGGACAGGGGGCTCTTCACCCCTCCACTTT
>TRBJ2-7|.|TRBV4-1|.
CASSHQTGSGWEQYF
TGCGCCAGCAGCCACCAGACAGGGAGCGGGTGGGAGCAGTACTTC
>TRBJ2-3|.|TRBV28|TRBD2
CASSHPASGGQDTQYF
TGTGCCAGCAGCCACCCGGCTAGCGGGGGGCAAGATACGCAGTATTTT
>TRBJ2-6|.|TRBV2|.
CASRDGGPTGANVLTF
TGTGCCAGCAGGGACGGGGGCCCGACTGGGGCCAACGTCCTGACTTTC
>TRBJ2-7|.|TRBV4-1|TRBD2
CASSPIAGGVYEQYF
TGCGCCAGCAGCCCTATAGCGGGAGGAGTGTACGAGCAGTACTTC
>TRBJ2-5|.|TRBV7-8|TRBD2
CASSTLAGDETQYF
TGTGCCAGCAGCACACTAGCGGGAGATGAGACCCAGTACTTC
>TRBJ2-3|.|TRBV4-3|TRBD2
CASSQDGIAGGPRTDTQYF
TGCGCCAGCAGCCAAGACGGGATAGCGGGAGGGCCTCGCACAGATACGCAGTATTTT
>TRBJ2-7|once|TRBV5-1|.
CASSSGTVPYEQYF
TGCGCCAGCAGCTCCGGGACCGTTCCCTACGAGCAGTACTTC
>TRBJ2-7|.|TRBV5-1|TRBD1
CASSPTGAYEQYF
TGCGCCAGCAGTCCGACAGGGGCCTACGAGCAGTACTTC